A single sample is the source of the 32 T cell receptor beta chains below, sequenced in a study of blood T cells in healthy people across ages. A second PCR, run for roughly 7 to 11 cycles, used a sample-barcoded 5' primer plus a J-beta primer mix. TCRdb processed the 5' RACE reads anew with MiXCR; each CDR3 protein has one entry. The table records some 1 million distinct CDR3 sequences, 40% to 50% of them present only once. Sequenced input: blood. These receptors were collected from a woman aged 55-69 years in good health.

This clonotype came up a few times. The CDR3 reads CSASRTGMRNTEAFF. The DNA for the CDR3 is TGCAGTGCTAGTAGGACAGGCATGCGGAACACTGAAGCTTTCTTT. The chain is built from TRBV20-1 and TRBJ1-1; 7 positions match TRBD1. The V gene's germline CDR1 is DFQATT and CDR2 SNEGSKA (reference sequence). Germline trimming cut 3 bases from V and 1 base from J; bases unmatched to any gene: 8. The CDR3 runs 15 residues.

The chain couples TRBV20-1 to TRBJ2-6, with no clear D. This CDR3 has 16 residues. Trimming took off 3 bases at V and 0 bases at J, with 12 bases between the two ends. Germline assignment: CDR1 DFQATT and CDR2 SNEGSKA (reference sequence). The CDR3 region is CSARVLFSSGANVLTF. The CDR3 DNA follows: TGCAGTGCTAGGGTCCTATTCAGCTCTGGGGCCAACGTCCTGACTTTC.

The J gene is TRBJ2-5, the V gene TRBV20-1; weak D call: TRBD2 (6 bases). This CDR3 comprises 14 residues. The germline V gene has CDR1 DFQATT and CDR2 SNEGSKA (reference sequence). The V gene lost 5 bases and the J gene lost 1 base, with 14 bases spanning the gap. CDR3 in DNA: TGCAGTGCTCCAATGGTGGGACTCCAAGAGACCCAGTACTTC. This sequence encodes CSAPMVGLQETQYF.

The chain combines TRBV20-1 with TRBJ2-5; 7 bases agree with TRBD1. TRBJ2-1 explains the end of the DNA better; the J call may be wrong. CDR1 is DFQATT, CDR2 SNEGSKA, per germline (reference sequence). The CDR3 loop spans 15 amino acids. In nucleotides, the CDR3 is TGCAGTGCTAGACTGACAGGGCGCCGGGGAGAGACCCAGTTCTTC. As protein: CSARLTGRRGETQFF.

This clonotype showed up just a few times. A much larger clone differs by one base, so this may be a read error. V is TRBV28 and J is TRBJ2-4; D not certain. The CDR3 spans 15 residues. Between the trimmed V and J ends, which lost 5 bases and 0 bases, there was a span of 11 bases. The germline V gene has CDR1 MDHEN and CDR2 SYDVKM. The CDR3 coding sequence is TGTGCCAGCAGTCGAGACCCCCTAGCCAAAAACATTCAGTACTTC. Protein: CASSRDPLAKNIQYF.

A few counts support this clonotype. The rearrangement links TRBV20-1 to TRBJ2-7, with TRBD2 matching over 10 bases. Germline CDR1 DFQATT, CDR2 SNEGSKA (reference sequence). With V trimmed by 6 bases and J by 5 bases, 10 bases remained unmatched. The CDR3 is 14 residues long. The CDR3 here is CSARLAGWGDEQYF. Here the CDR3 DNA reads TGCAGTGCGAGACTAGCGGGTTGGGGAGACGAGCAGTACTTC.

The gene calls are TRBV12-3 or TRBV12-4 and TRBJ1-2, with D possibly TRBD1 on 6 matching bases. With 3 bases removed from V and 7 bases from J, the gap between germline ends came to 15 bases. The CDR3 runs to 14 residues. CDR3 loop: CASSFRTEDSGYTF. CDR3 in DNA: TGTGCCAGCAGTTTCCGGACAGAGGATAGTGGCTACACCTTC.

This rearrangement joins TRBV25-1 to TRBJ2-7; a possible D gene is TRBD1 (6 bases). Trimming pared 4 bases from V and 6 bases from J, leaving 10 bases between. CDR3 length: 12 amino acids. Germline lookup yields CDR1 MGHDK and CDR2 SYGVNS. The CDR3 here is CASSAYRAEQYF. In DNA, the CDR3 is TGTGCCAGCAGTGCATACAGGGCCGAGCAGTACTTC.

The chain combines TRBV10-3 with TRBJ1-2, with 10 bases identical to TRBD1. V shed 10 bases, J shed 4 bases, and the junction held 12 bases outside the gene matches. Germline CDR1 ENHRY, CDR2 SYGVKD. This CDR3 is built from 15 residues. CDR3 in DNA: TGTGCCACTGGGACAGGGGATGGTTTCTCCTATGGCTACACCTTC. Its translation: CATGTGDGFSYGYTF.

The rearrangement joins TRBV7-9 to TRBJ1-4; weak D call: TRBD1 (5 bases). Germline loops: CDR1 SEHNR, CDR2 FQNEAQ (reference sequence). V dropped 8 bases and J dropped 1 base, with 14 bases sitting between them. The CDR3 has 15 residues. The CDR3 sequence: CASGPEGQTNEKLFF. As DNA, the CDR3 is TGTGCCAGCGGCCCCGAGGGGCAAACTAATGAAAAACTGTTTTTT.

V usage is TRBV5-1 and J usage is TRBJ2-7; TRBD1 matches at 7 bases. In germline, CDR1 is SGHRS, CDR2 YFSETQ. V lost 3 bases to trimming and J lost 6 bases; unmatched junction nucleotides: 9. The CDR3 length is 14 residues. CDR3: CASSSGTTGLEQYF. In DNA, the CDR3 is TGCGCCAGCAGCTCGGGGACGACAGGGCTCGAGCAGTACTTC. Full variable domain (remainder filled in from reference TRBV5-1 and TRBJ2-7): KAGVTQTPRYLIKTRGQQVTLSCSPISGHRSVSWYQQTPGQGLQFLFEYFSETQRNKGNFPGRFSGRQFSNSRSEMNVSTLELGDSALYLCASSSGTTGLEQYFGPGTRLTVT.

This sequence joins TRBV6-1 and TRBJ2-3, with D unresolved. Germline V gives CDR1 MNHNS, CDR2 SASEGT. Trimming took off 6 bases at V and 2 bases at J, with 12 bases between the two ends. This CDR3 has 14 amino acids. The CDR3 here is CASRPDTSTDTQYF. In DNA, the CDR3 is TGTGCCAGCAGACCAGACACATCCACAGATACGCAGTATTTT.

The chain links TRBV10-3 to TRBJ2-1, with D maybe TRBD2 (5 bases). Germline V CDR1 and CDR2: ENHRY, SYGVKD. Trimming removed 4 bases from V and 6 bases from J, with 10 bases in between. This CDR3 has 13 amino acids. CDR3 nucleotide sequence: TGTGCCATCAGTGGAGGGCAGTCCAATGAGCAGTTCTTC. This encodes CAISGGQSNEQFF.

This chain links TRBV28 with TRBJ2-1; D is tentatively TRBD1 or TRBD2 (5 bases each). Germline loops: CDR1 MDHEN, CDR2 SYDVKM. The CDR3 covers 12 residues. V lost 8 bases to trimming and J lost 5 bases, with 10 bases between them. CDR3 loop: CASGGLHNEQFF. CDR3 coding DNA: TGTGCCAGCGGGGGTCTGCACAATGAGCAGTTCTTC. Based on the CDR3 plus reference TRBV28 and TRBJ2-1, the full variable domain is DVKVTQSSRYLVKRTGEKVFLECVQDMDHENMFWYRQDPGLGLRLIYFSYDVKMKEKGDIPEGYSVSREKKERFSLILESASTNQTSMYLCASGGLHNEQFFGPGTRLTVL.

The rearrangement joins TRBV6-2 or TRBV6-3 to TRBJ2-3; either TRBD1 or TRBD2 may fit D (5 bases each). With 9 bases removed from V and 4 bases from J, the gap between germline ends came to 14 bases. Per germline, CDR1 MNHEY and CDR2 SVGEGT. The CDR3 covers 13 residues. The CDR3 coding sequence is TGTGCCAGTTACAGAGGGGCGGCAGATACGCAGTATTTT. Residues: CASYRGAADTQYF.

This clonotype was found once. The V call is TRBV27, the J call TRBJ1-1; D perhaps matches TRBD1 (6 bases). Germline assignment: CDR1 MNHEY and CDR2 SMNVEV (reference sequence). The V and J ends lost 11 bases and 1 base respectively, with 14 bases between them. This CDR3 has 13 amino acids. The CDR3 is CAPKGGRNTEAFF. CDR3 sequence (DNA): TGTGCCCCGAAAGGGGGTCGGAACACTGAAGCTTTCTTT.

Comments on this clonotype: The junction shows a germline mismatch at one end, possibly a read error. V and J are TRBV29-1 and TRBJ2-1; D may correspond to TRBD1 or TRBD2 (5 bases each). The CDR3 sequence is 15 residues long. The germline gives CDR1 SQVTM, CDR2 ANQGSEA. The CDR3 region is CSVEGTALSYNEQFF. CDR3 coding DNA: TGCAGCGTGGAAGGGACCGCTCTCTCCTACAATGAGCAGTTCTTC.

The chain is built from TRBV6-2 or TRBV6-3 and TRBJ2-7; 10 nucleotides agree with TRBD1. The assigned J gene may be wrong: the sequence end matches TRBJ2-4 better. The CDR3 is 14 residues long. The germline CDR1 and CDR2 sequences are MNHEY and SVGEGT. The DNA of the CDR3 is TGTGCCAGCAGTGCCCCCGGGACAGGGGACATTCAGTACTTC. Its translation is CASSAPGTGDIQYF.

Only a few counts were recorded for this clonotype. The gene calls are TRBV28 and TRBJ2-5, with a tentative D call TRBD2 (5 bases). Between the trimmed V and J ends, which lost 4 bases and 4 bases, there was a span of 13 bases. Germline CDR1 MDHEN, CDR2 SYDVKM. CDR3 length equals 14 residues. This chain's CDR3 is CASSSRGMVETQYF. The CDR3 DNA follows: TGTGCCAGCAGTTCCAGAGGGATGGTAGAGACCCAGTACTTC.

The rearrangement uses TRBV27 and TRBJ1-5, with D possibly being TRBD1 (5 bases). Trimming pared 4 bases from V and 3 bases from J, leaving 10 bases between. This CDR3 region has 14 residues. CDR1 MNHEY and CDR2 SMNVEV come from the germline V gene (reference sequence). CDR3 sequence (DNA): TGTGCCAGCAGTTCGGGACTATTCAATCAGCCCCAGCATTTT. Its translation: CASSSGLFNQPQHF.

The chain employs TRBV27 and TRBJ1-2; no clear D. The CDR3 runs 15 residues. V was pared by 3 bases and J by 5 bases, with 16 bases between. Germline lookup yields CDR1 MNHEY and CDR2 SMNVEV (reference sequence). The CDR3 reads CASSFGRGLFYGYTF. CDR3 DNA: TGTGCCAGCAGTTTCGGTCGGGGTCTTTTTTATGGCTACACCTTC.

Remarks on this clonotype: A much larger clonotype is one base distant, so this may be a read error. The chain has TRBV29-1 and TRBJ1-2; D possibly corresponds to TRBD1 (6 bases). The CDR3 consists of 11 residues. Germline CDR1 SQVTM, CDR2 ANQGSEA. Trimming left V 7 bases short and J 4 bases short, with 10 bases between. The CDR3 region has the DNA TGCAGCGGCTCACAGGGCTATGGCTACACCTTC. Its protein is CSGSQGYGYTF.

This clonotype appeared a few times. This rearrangement joins TRBV4-2 to TRBJ2-5; D remains ambiguous. Between the trimmed V and J ends, which lost 0 bases and 11 bases, there was a span of 37 bases. In germline, CDR1 is LGHNA, CDR2 YNFKEQ. The CDR3 runs to 21 residues. The CDR3 sequence: CASSQESPRAPFIRTYNEQYF. DNA for the CDR3: TGTGCCAGCAGCCAAGAATCCCCCCGGGCGCCTTTCATCCGTACCTACAATGAGCAGTACTTC.

V is TRBV20-1 and J is TRBJ1-6, with D possibly TRBD1 on 6 matching bases. The CDR3 has 16 residues. Germline CDR1 reads DFQATT; CDR2 reads SNEGSKA (reference sequence). Trimming took 6 bases from V and 7 from J, leaving 22 bases between them. The CDR3: CSANFENDRGNSPLHF. In DNA, the CDR3 is TGCAGTGCCAATTTCGAAAATGATAGGGGGAATTCACCCCTCCACTTT.

The rearrangement joins TRBV30 to TRBJ2-7; either TRBD1 or TRBD2 may fit D (6 bases each). V was pared by 0 bases and J by 6 bases, with 9 bases between. CDR1 is GTSNPN, CDR2 SVGIG, per germline (reference sequence). This CDR3 region has 12 residues. CDR3 nucleotide sequence: TGTGCCTGGAGTGTTTGGGGGGCCGAGCAGTACTTC. It translates to CAWSVWGAEQYF.

This clonotype has a handful of counts. V and J are TRBV20-1 and TRBJ2-7, with 7 bases lining up with TRBD2. V was pared by 5 bases and J by 4 bases, with 5 bases of the junction left unmatched. The CDR3 totals 12 residues. The germline V gene has CDR1 DFQATT and CDR2 SNEGSKA (reference sequence). The CDR3 sequence: CSAASGTYEQYF. Here the CDR3 DNA reads TGCAGTGCTGCCAGCGGGACGTACGAGCAGTACTTC.

This clonotype was seen a handful of times. V is TRBV15 and J is TRBJ2-2; unclear D gene. Looked up from germline, CDR1 is LNHNV and CDR2 is YYDKDF (reference sequence). V was clipped by 4 bases and J by 2 bases, with 8 bases between them. The CDR3 loop spans 14 amino acids. The chain's CDR3 is CATSITENTGELFF. The CDR3 bases are TGTGCCACCAGCATAACAGAAAACACCGGGGAGCTGTTTTTT. The full variable domain, its missing parts supplied by reference TRBV15 and TRBJ2-2, is DAMVIQNPRYQVTQFGKPVTLSCSQTLNHNVMYWYQQKSSQAPKLLFHYYDKDFNNEADTPDNFQSRRPNTSFCFLDIRSPGLGDTAMYLCATSITENTGELFFGEGSRLTVL.

The V call is TRBV6-2 or TRBV6-3, the J call TRBJ1-6; D not resolved. Trimming took off 6 bases at V and 7 bases at J, with 7 bases between the two ends. The CDR3 extends over 12 amino acids. From germline, CDR1 is MNHEY and CDR2 SVGEGT. CDR3: CASSFLNSPLHF. The CDR3 DNA sequence: TGTGCCAGCAGCTTCTTGAATTCACCCCTCCACTTT.

This clonotype was recorded a few times. The chain couples TRBV2 to TRBJ2-7; the match to TRBD2 covers 15 bases. This CDR3 contains 19 residues. The V segment lost 1 base and the J segment 2 bases; nucleotides outside the gene matches: 9. The germline CDR1 and CDR2 sequences are SNHLY and FYNNEI. The DNA for the CDR3 is TGTGCCAGCAGTGAAGACCTTGGGACTAGCGGGAGGTTAACCTACGAGCAGTACTTC. Translation: CASSEDLGTSGRLTYEQYF.

The chain recombines TRBV5-6 with TRBJ2-5; 8 bases agree with TRBD2. This CDR3 contains 14 residues. Unmatched junction bases numbered 10, after V lost 7 bases and J lost 5 bases. From germline, CDR1 is SGHDT and CDR2 YYEEEE. The CDR3: CASHLSGTWETQYF. In DNA form, the CDR3 reads TGTGCCAGCCACCTTAGCGGGACCTGGGAGACCCAGTACTTC.

This clonotype showed up just a few times. V and J are TRBV9 and TRBJ2-1, with TRBD2 matching 7 bases. In germline, CDR1 is SGDLS, CDR2 YYNGEE. The J segment lost 5 bases and the V segment lost 5 bases, leaving 10 bases of the junction unmatched. This CDR3 has 15 amino acids. CDR3 residues: CASSLGRLANNEQFF. In DNA, the CDR3 is TGTGCCAGCAGTCTCGGGAGGCTAGCTAACAATGAGCAGTTCTTC.

This chain joins TRBV6-5 and TRBJ2-1; 10 bases are a match to TRBD2. Germline trimming cut 10 bases from V and 9 bases from J; bases unmatched to any gene: 6. The CDR3 extends over 12 amino acids. CDR1 is MNHEY and CDR2 is SVGAGI in the germline V gene. The CDR3 loop is CATSSGSSEQFF. CDR3 bases: TGTGCCACATCTAGCGGGAGTAGTGAGCAGTTCTTC.